Listed below are T cell receptor beta chains from one sample, sequenced in a study of blood T cell repertoires in COVID-19. TCRdb's copy holds only in-frame clones and misses some; the assay was immunoSEQ multiplex PCR. The table has fewer than 400,000 clones, about nine tenths seen once; the top ten hold about 4.6%. Sequences were obtained from PBMCs or T cells enriched from blood (not recorded which). These receptor sequences come from a man between 25 and 39 years old who had recovered from COVID-19. CDR3s include the opening cysteine and the closing phenylalanine or tryptophan. The D gene is left open where the match is weak. Clone size is stated in some rows and not others, as once, few, many or a class when expanded.

V	size	D	J	DNA	CDR3
TRBV27	.	TRBD2	TRBJ2-3	TGTGCCAGCAGTTTATCTAGCGGGAGAGGAAGGGTCACAGATACGCAGTATTTT	CASSLSSGRGRVTDTQYF
TRBV19	.	TRBD2	TRBJ2-3	TGTGCCAGTAGCAAGCCGACCGGGGGGGCTAGCACAGATACGCAGTATTTT	CASSKPTGGASTDTQYF
TRBV30	once	.	TRBJ1-2	TGTGCCTGGAGTGTATCAGGGGTCCATGGCTACACCTTC	CAWSVSGVHGYTF
TRBV10-2	.	TRBD2	TRBJ2-7	TGCGCCAGCAGAAGCGGGGGGACCACCTACGAGCAGTACTTC	CASRSGGTTYEQYF
TRBV19	once	.	TRBJ2-2	TGTGCCAGTAGTACCCAGGGCTTTGGTGACCCCGGGGAGCTGTTTTTT	CASSTQGFGDPGELFF
TRBV19	.	.	TRBJ1-2	TGTGCCAGTAGTTTCCAGTACTATGGCTACACCTTC	CASSFQYYGYTF
TRBV6-4	.	TRBD1	TRBJ1-5	TGTGCCAGCAGTGCGGACAGGATAAGCAATCAGCCCCAGCATTTT	CASSADRISNQPQHF
TRBV6-5	.	TRBD1	TRBJ1-1	TGTGCCAGCGCTTGGGACAGGGGGACTGAAGCTTTCTTT	CASAWDRGTEAFF
TRBV14	once	TRBD1	TRBJ1-2	TGTGCCAGCAGCCAAGATTCTACAGGGGGCTTTGCCCCTAACTATGGCTACACCTTC	CASSQDSTGGFAPNYGYTF
TRBV28	.	TRBD1	TRBJ1-2	TGTGCCAGCAGATCCTCGACAGGGGACTATGGCTACACCTTC	CASRSSTGDYGYTF
TRBV27	.	TRBD1	TRBJ2-7	TGTGCCAGCAGTTTCTCGGGACAGGCCTCCTACGAGCAGTACTTC	CASSFSGQASYEQYF
TRBV27	.	TRBD1	TRBJ1-4	TGTGCCAGCAGTTTTCGGACAGGGGGGATTGAAAAACTGTTTTTT	CASSFRTGGIEKLFF
TRBV11-3	.	TRBD1	TRBJ2-5	TGTGCCAGCAGAGACCCGGGACAGGGGGATCGGACCCAGTACTTC	CASRDPGQGDRTQYF
TRBV2	.	.	TRBJ1-5	TGTGCCAGCAGTGAAGAAGGGGATAGCAATCAGCCCCAGCATTTT	CASSEEGDSNQPQHF
TRBV19	.	.	TRBJ1-5	TGTGCCAGTCGGCCGGAGTTACTTAATCAGCCCCAGCATTTT	CASRPELLNQPQHF
TRBV16	.	.	TRBJ2-3	TGTGCCAGCAGCCAATCCATCGATACGCAGTATTTT	CASSQSIDTQYF
TRBV7-2	.	TRBD2	TRBJ2-7	TGTGCCAGCAGCCCTAGCGGGAGGGCCCTAGGCGAGCAGTACTTC	CASSPSGRALGEQYF
TRBV19	.	TRBD2	TRBJ2-3	TGTGCCAGTAGTTCGGGGAGCGGGAGTAGTATTTCAGATACGCAGTATTTT	CASSSGSGSSISDTQYF
TRBV28	.	.	TRBJ2-7	TGTGCCAGCTCGACAGCCTACGAGCAGTACTTC	CASSTAYEQYF
TRBV7-9	.	.	TRBJ1-1	TGTGCCAGCAGCTTAGGGGCGGGGAACACTGAAGCTTTCTTT	CASSLGAGNTEAFF
TRBV18	.	.	TRBJ2-3	TGTGCCAGCTCAGTAATAGCCACAGATACGCAGTATTTT	CASSVIATDTQYF
TRBV10-2	.	TRBD1	TRBJ2-2	TGCGCCAGCAGTGAGTCAGTAAAGGAACAGGGGGCGGACTTCACCGGGGAGCTGTTTTTT	CASSESVKEQGADFTGELFF
TRBV6-5	.	.	TRBJ1-1	TGTGCCAGCAGAACCGACAGTGCCACTGAAGCTTTCTTT	CASRTDSATEAFF
TRBV19	.	TRBD1	TRBJ2-3	TGTGCCAGTAGTCCCGGACAGGGAAGGATCACAGATACGCAGTATTTT	CASSPGQGRITDTQYF
TRBV19	.	TRBD1	TRBJ1-2	TGTGCCAGTAGCCGAACCGGACAGGGGGCGGGCTACACCTTC	CASSRTGQGAGYTF
TRBV11-2	.	.	TRBJ1-6	TGTGCCAGCAGCTCCCGCCTACAGGGTTTTAATTCACCCCTCCACTTT	CASSSRLQGFNSPLHF
TRBV3-1/TRBV3-2	.	.	TRBJ2-1	TGTGCCAGCAGCCAAGGGCCCCTCCGGTTCTTC	CASSQGPLRFF
TRBV6-2/TRBV6-3	.	TRBD2	TRBJ2-1	TGTGCCAGCAGTCGTAGCGGGGTTTACAATGAGCAGTTCTTC	CASSRSGVYNEQFF
TRBV5-1	.	TRBD1	TRBJ2-1	TGCGCCAGCAGCCGCTTTGGGGACAGTTCCTACAATGAGCAGTTCTTC	CASSRFGDSSYNEQFF
TRBV27	.	.	TRBJ2-7	TGTGCCAGCAGTTTAGTGTCAGGGGAATCCTACGAGCAGTACTTC	CASSLVSGESYEQYF
TRBV28	.	TRBD1	TRBJ2-7	TGTGCCAGCAGTCCGATCGGGACAGGGGGCGACTACGAGCAGTACTTC	CASSPIGTGGDYEQYF
TRBV19	.	.	TRBJ1-5	TGTGCCAGTAGTAACTATTTTAGCAATCAGCCCCAGCATTTT	CASSNYFSNQPQHF
TRBV7-9	.	TRBD1	TRBJ2-7	TGTGCCAGCAGCCCCTCGGGACAGGGTTCGGACGAGCAGTACTTC	CASSPSGQGSDEQYF
TRBV4-2	.	.	TRBJ2-5	TGTGCCAGCAGCCAAGATCAAGCGGGAGAGACCCAGTACTTC	CASSQDQAGETQYF
TRBV19	.	.	TRBJ1-2	TGTGCCAGTAGTATCACAGGGACCTATGGCTACACCTTC	CASSITGTYGYTF
TRBV29-1	.	.	TRBJ2-5	TGCAGCGCACAGGGAAATCAAGAGACCCAGTACTTC	CSAQGNQETQYF
TRBV3-1/TRBV3-2	.	.	TRBJ2-1	TGTGCCAGCAGCCAAGATATAGAGCCTCTCTACAATGAGCAGTTCTTC	CASSQDIEPLYNEQFF
TRBV15	few	.	TRBJ1-2	TGTGCCACCAGCAGAGATCGGGGGACCCCCCTATATGGCTACACCTTC	CATSRDRGTPLYGYTF
TRBV10-1	.	TRBD1	TRBJ1-1	TGCGCCAGCAGGCCGGGACAGGGGGCATCTGAAGCTTTCTTT	CASRPGQGASEAFF
TRBV2	.	TRBD1	TRBJ2-1	TGTGCCAGCAGTGGGGGACAGGGGGCCGGCTTAAACTACAATGAGCAGTTCTTC	CASSGGQGAGLNYNEQFF
TRBV14	.	TRBD1	TRBJ1-1	TGTGCCAGCAGCTCCCACAGGGGGAGGAACACTGAAGCTTTCTTT	CASSSHRGRNTEAFF
TRBV18	.	.	TRBJ1-1	TGTGCCAGCTCACCAGTGACGGGGGACACTGAAGCTTTCTTT	CASSPVTGDTEAFF
TRBV6-2/TRBV6-3	.	.	TRBJ2-7	TGTGCCAGCAGTTACCCAGCTAGCTCCTACGAGCAGTACTTC	CASSYPASSYEQYF
TRBV2	.	TRBD2	TRBJ2-4	TGTGCCAGCAGTACCGGACTAGCGGGAGTAGGCATTCAGTACTTC	CASSTGLAGVGIQYF
TRBV13	few	.	TRBJ1-2	TGTGCCAGCAGCTTAGACAGGGCGGGTGTCTATGGCTACACCTTC	CASSLDRAGVYGYTF
TRBV2	.	TRBD1	TRBJ1-2	TGTGCCAGCAGTTCCCAGGGGGCGCAGGTCTATGGCTACACCTTC	CASSSQGAQVYGYTF
TRBV29-1	.	TRBD1	TRBJ2-7	TGCAGCGTTGAAGAATCCCGGGACAGAAATTTCTTC	CSVEESRDRNFF
TRBV6-2/TRBV6-3	.	.	TRBJ2-7	TGTGCCAGCAGCGACTACCGGACGGTAAGCTCCTACGAGCAGTACTTC	CASSDYRTVSSYEQYF
TRBV11-2	.	.	TRBJ2-2	TGTGCCAGCAGCTTAACTGGGCGAACCGGGGAGCTGTTTTTT	CASSLTGRTGELFF
TRBV20-1	.	TRBD2	TRBJ2-5	TGCAGTGCTCGTGGACTAGCGGGAAGCCAAGAGACCCAGTACTTC	CSARGLAGSQETQYF
TRBV11-2	.	TRBD1	TRBJ2-3	TGTGCCAGCAGCTTGGGGTCAGGGGGCTGGAGCACAGATACGCAGTATTTT	CASSLGSGGWSTDTQYF
TRBV5-4	.	.	TRBJ1-2	TGTGCCAGCAGCCTTTTTCCTAACTATGGCTACACCTTC	CASSLFPNYGYTF
TRBV10-1	.	.	TRBJ1-1	TGCGCCAGCAGTGAGAGCAGGTTGGGCACTGAAGCTTTCTTT	CASSESRLGTEAFF